This record covers a single TCR beta chain. What it binds is not known. The sample is drawn from a study of persistence of HIV-infected CD4 T cells. Study summary: Median time on suppressive ART was about 8 years. Two participants gave one leukapheresis sample; others gave up to about 180 mL blood repeatedly.

The immunoSEQ assay was version 4, run in survey mode. Generated by immunoSEQ multiplex PCR, the TCRdb table keeps only in-frame clones and is missing some. The table records around 40,000 clones, about 87% of them present only once. This CDR3 comprises 15 residues. CDR1 is MNHEY, CDR2 SVGAGI, per germline. V was cut by 5 bases and J by 2 bases, with 12 bases left in between. This nonspecific control used anti-CD3/anti-CD28 bead stimulation of CD4+ T cells. Sorting selected CD4+ T cells upregulating both CD40 ligand and CD69. These HIV-1-infected adults initiated suppressive ART in chronic infection. Before stimulation, PBMCs underwent CD8+ T cell depletion.

The sample in question was CD4+ T cells sorted from PBMCs after approximately 19-hour stimulation, obtained from a patient who received antiretroviral therapy. The receptor's source is an adult woman with HIV who was CMV-seropositive. V gene TRBV6-5 combines with J gene TRBJ2-2; D remains unclear. CDR3 sequence reads: CASSLRVINTGELFF. The CDR3 DNA follows: TGTGCCAGCAGTCTCCGGGTCATAAACACCGGGGAGCTGTTTTTT.